This record looks at one TCR beta chain sequence and its context. Preparing the TCRbeta library involved the use of unique molecular identifiers. TCRdb processed the PCR reads anew with MiXCR; each CDR3 protein has one entry. The repertoire holds 230,000 or so distinct CDR3 sequences, with 7.5% to 10% as singletons. The sample comes from a study of T-cell reconstitution after alpha-beta-depleted transplantation in children. CDR3 size: 15 residues. Germline CDR1 SGHDT, CDR2 YYEEEE. V lost 2 bases, J lost 5 bases, and 7 bases stayed unmatched. J is TRBJ2-3 and V is TRBV5-6, with TRBD2 matching over 8 bases. Specimen: PBMCs from the stem cell graft donor, collected from the stem cell graft. The source is a human donor who donated a stem cell graft to a child with SCID. The CDR3 sequence is CASSFSGTRGDTQYF. The CDR3 nucleotides are TGTGCCAGCAGCTTTAGCGGGACTAGAGGAGATACGCAGTATTTT.